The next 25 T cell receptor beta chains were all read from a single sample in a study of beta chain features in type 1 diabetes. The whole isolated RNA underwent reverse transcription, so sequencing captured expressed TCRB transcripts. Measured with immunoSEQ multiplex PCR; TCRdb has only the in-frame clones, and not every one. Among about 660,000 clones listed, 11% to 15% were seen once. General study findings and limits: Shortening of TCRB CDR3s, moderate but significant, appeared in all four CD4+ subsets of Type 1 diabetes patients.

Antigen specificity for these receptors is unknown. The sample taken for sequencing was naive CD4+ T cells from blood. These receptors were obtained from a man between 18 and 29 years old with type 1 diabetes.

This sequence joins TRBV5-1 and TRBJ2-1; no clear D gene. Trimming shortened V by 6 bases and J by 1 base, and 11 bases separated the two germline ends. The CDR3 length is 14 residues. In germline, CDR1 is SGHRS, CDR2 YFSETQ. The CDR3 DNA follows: TGCGCCAGCAACCCCATGGGGTCCTACAATGAGCAGTTCTTC. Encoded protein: CASNPMGSYNEQFF.

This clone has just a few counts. CDR3 region: CASSLKYGYTF. In DNA, the CDR3 is TGTGCCAGCAGCTTGAAGTATGGCTACACCTTC. This chain links TRBV7-2 with TRBJ1-2; no firm D call. Looked up from germline, CDR1 is SGHTA and CDR2 is FQGNSA. The CDR3 contains 11 residues. Deletions cut 3 bases from V and 5 bases from J, with 4 bases between.

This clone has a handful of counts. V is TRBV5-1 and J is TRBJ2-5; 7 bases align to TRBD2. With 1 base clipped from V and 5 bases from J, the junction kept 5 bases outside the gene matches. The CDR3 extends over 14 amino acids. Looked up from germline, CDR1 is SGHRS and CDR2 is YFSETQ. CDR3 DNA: TGCGCCAGCAGCTTGAAGCGGGACGATGAGACCCAGTACTTC. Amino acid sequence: CASSLKRDDETQYF.

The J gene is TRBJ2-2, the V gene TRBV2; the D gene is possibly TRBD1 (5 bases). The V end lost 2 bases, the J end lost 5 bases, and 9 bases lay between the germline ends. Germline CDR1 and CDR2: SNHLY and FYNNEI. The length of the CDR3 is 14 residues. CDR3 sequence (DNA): TGTGCCAGCAGTGAAACAGGACCGACCGGGGAGCTGTTTTTT. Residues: CASSETGPTGELFF. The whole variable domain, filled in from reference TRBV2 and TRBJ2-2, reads EPEVTQTPSHQVTQMGQEVILRCVPISNHLYFYWYRQILGQKVEFLVSFYNNEISEKSEIFDDQFSVERPDGSNFTLKIRSTKLEDSAMYFCASSETGPTGELFFGEGSRLTVL.

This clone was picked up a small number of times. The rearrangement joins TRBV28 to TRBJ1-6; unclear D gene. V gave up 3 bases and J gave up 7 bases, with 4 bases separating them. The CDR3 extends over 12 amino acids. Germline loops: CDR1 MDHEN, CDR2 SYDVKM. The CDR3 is CASSLPNSPLHF. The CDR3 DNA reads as TGTGCCAGCAGTTTGCCAAATTCACCCCTCCACTTT.

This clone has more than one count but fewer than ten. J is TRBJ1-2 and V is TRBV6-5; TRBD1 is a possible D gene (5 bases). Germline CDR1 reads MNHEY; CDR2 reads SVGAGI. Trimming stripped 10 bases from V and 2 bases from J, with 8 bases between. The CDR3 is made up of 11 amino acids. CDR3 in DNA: TGTGCCACCAGGGAGAACTATGGCTACACCTTC. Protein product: CATRENYGYTF.

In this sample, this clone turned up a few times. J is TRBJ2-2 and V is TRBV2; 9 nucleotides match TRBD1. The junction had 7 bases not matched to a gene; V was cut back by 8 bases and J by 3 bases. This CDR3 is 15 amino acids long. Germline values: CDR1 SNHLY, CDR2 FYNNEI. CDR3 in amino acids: CASGSGTGYTGELFF. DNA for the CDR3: TGTGCCAGCGGGTCCGGGACAGGGTACACCGGGGAGCTGTTTTTT.

The CDR3 bases are TGTGCCAGCAGCTCCGGGACTAGCGGGGACTCCTACGAGCAGTACTTC. Amino acids: CASSSGTSGDSYEQYF. V and J are TRBV7-9 and TRBJ2-5; 13 nucleotides align to TRBD2. Gene TRBJ2-7 matches the end of the DNA better, so the J call may be wrong. The CDR3 runs 16 residues. Germline values: CDR1 SEHNR, CDR2 FQNEAQ (reference sequence).

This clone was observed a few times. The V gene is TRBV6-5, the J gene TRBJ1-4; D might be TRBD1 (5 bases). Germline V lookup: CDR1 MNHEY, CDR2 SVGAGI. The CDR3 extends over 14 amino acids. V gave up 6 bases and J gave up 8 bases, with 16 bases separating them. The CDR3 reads CASSPQRGWEKLFF. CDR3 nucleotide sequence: TGTGCCAGCAGCCCCCAGAGGGGCTGGGAAAAACTGTTTTTT.

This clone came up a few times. The CDR3 sequence: CASSDRQRGMSDGYTF. As DNA, the CDR3 is TGTGCCAGCAGTGACCGACAGAGGGGTATGTCCGATGGCTACACCTTC. V and J are TRBV6-1 and TRBJ1-2, with a possible D match to TRBD1 (5 bases). The V end lost 3 bases, the J end lost 6 bases, and 20 bases lay between the germline ends. The CDR3 spans 16 residues. Per germline, CDR1 MNHNS and CDR2 SASEGT.

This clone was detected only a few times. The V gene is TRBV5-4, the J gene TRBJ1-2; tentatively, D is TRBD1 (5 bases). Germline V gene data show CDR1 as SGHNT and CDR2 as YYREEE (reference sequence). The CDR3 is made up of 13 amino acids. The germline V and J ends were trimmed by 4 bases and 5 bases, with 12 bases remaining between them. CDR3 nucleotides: TGTGCCAGCAGCGCCCCGCCAGGGTATGGCTACACCTTC. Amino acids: CASSAPPGYGYTF.

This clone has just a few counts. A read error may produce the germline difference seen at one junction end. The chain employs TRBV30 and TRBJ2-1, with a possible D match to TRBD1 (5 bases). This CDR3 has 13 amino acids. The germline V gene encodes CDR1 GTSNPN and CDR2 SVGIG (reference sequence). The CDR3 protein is CAGQGANYNEQFF. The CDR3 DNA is TGCGCCGGTCAGGGCGCAAACTACAATGAGCAGTTCTTC.

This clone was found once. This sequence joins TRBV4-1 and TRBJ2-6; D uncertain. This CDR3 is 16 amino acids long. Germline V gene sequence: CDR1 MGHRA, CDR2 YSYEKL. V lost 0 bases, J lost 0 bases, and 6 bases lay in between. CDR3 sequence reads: CASSQEAPSGANVLTF. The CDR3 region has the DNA TGCGCCAGCAGCCAAGAGGCCCCCTCTGGGGCCAACGTCCTGACTTTC.

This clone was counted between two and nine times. The CDR3 region is CSVEAATDTQYF. The CDR3 nucleotides read TGCAGCGTTGAAGCGGCCACAGATACGCAGTATTTT. This chain joins TRBV29-1 and TRBJ2-3; D uncertain. The CDR3 is 12 residues long. The germline V gene encodes CDR1 SQVTM and CDR2 ANQGSEA. Trimming shortened V by 1 base and J by 2 bases, and 4 bases separated the two germline ends.

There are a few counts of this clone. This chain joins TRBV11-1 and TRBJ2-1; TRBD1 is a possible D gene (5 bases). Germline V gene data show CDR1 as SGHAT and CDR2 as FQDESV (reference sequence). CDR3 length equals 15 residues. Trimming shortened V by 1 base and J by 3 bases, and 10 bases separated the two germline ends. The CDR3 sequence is CASSLGQIHYNEQFF. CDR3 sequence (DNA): TGTGCCAGCAGCTTAGGACAGATACACTACAATGAGCAGTTCTTC.

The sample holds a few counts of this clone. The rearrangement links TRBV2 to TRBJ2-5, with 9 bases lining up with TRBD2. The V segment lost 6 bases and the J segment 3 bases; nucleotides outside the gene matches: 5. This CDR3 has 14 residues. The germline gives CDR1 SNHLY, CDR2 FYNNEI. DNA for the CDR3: TGTGCCAGCAGCGTTGTAGCGGGAGAAGAGACCCAGTACTTC. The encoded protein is CASSVVAGEETQYF.

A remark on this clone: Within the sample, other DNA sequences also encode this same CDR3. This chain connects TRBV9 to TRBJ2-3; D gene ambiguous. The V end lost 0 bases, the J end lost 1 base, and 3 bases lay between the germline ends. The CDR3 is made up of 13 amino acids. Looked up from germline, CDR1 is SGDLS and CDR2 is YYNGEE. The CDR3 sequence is CASSVEGTDTQYF. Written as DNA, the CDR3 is TGTGCCAGCAGCGTAGAGGGCACAGATACGCAGTATTTT.

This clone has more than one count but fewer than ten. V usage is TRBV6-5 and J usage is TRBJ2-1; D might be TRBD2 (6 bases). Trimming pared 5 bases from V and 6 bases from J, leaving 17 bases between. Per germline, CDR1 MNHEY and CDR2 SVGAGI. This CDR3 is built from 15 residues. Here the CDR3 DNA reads TGTGCCAGCAGTCGTACGGGAGTGGGGTCCAATGAGCAGTTCTTC. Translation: CASSRTGVGSNEQFF.

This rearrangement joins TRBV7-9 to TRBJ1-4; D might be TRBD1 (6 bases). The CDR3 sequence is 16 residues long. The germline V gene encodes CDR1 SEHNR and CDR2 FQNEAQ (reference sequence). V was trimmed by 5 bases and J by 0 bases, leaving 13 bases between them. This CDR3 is CASSTGTSATNEKLFF. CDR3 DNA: TGTGCCAGCAGCACCGGGACATCTGCAACTAATGAAAAACTGTTTTTT.

The CDR3 reads CASSQENILHTYGYTF. As DNA, the CDR3 is TGCGCCAGCAGCCAAGAAAACATCCTCCATACTTATGGCTACACCTTC. The chain is built from TRBV4-1 and TRBJ1-2; D is unresolved. The germline gives CDR1 MGHRA, CDR2 YSYEKL. V was clipped by 0 bases and J by 5 bases, with 16 bases between them. The CDR3 totals 16 residues.

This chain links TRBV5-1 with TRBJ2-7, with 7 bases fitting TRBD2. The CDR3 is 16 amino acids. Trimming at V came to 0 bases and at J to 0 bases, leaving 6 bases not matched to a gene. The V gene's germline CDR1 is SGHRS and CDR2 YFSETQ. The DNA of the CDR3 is TGCGCCAGCAGCTTGGCGGGTAGCGGGCCCTCCTACGAGCAGTACTTC. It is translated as CASSLAGSGPSYEQYF. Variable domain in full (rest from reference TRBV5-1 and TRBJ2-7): KAGVTQTPRYLIKTRGQQVTLSCSPISGHRSVSWYQQTPGQGLQFLFEYFSETQRNKGNFPGRFSGRQFSNSRSEMNVSTLELGDSALYLCASSLAGSGPSYEQYFGPGTRLTVT.

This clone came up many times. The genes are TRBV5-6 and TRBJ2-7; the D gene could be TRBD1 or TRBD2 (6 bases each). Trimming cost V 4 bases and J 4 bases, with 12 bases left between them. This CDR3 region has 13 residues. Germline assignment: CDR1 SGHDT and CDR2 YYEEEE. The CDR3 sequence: CASSRRGPYEQYF. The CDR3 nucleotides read TGTGCCAGCAGCCGTCGGGGGCCATACGAGCAGTACTTC.

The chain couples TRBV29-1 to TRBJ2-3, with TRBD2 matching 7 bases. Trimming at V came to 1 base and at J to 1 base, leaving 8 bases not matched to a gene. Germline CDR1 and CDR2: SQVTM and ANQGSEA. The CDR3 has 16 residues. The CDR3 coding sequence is TGCAGCGTTGAAGGGTCCACCCGGGAGGGCACAGATACGCAGTATTTT. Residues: CSVEGSTREGTDTQYF.

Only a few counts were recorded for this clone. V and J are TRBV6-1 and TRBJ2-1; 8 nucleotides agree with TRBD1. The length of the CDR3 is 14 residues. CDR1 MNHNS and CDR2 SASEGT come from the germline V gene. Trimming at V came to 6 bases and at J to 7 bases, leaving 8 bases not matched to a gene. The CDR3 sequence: CASRVTGAWNEQFF. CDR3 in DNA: TGTGCCAGCAGGGTGACAGGGGCATGGAATGAGCAGTTCTTC.

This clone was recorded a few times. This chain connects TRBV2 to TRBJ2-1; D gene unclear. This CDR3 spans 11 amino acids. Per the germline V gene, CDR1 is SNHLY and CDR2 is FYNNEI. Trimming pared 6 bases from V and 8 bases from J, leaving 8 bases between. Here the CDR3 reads CASSGRDEQFF. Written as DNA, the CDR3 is TGTGCCAGCAGCGGCCGAGATGAGCAGTTCTTC.